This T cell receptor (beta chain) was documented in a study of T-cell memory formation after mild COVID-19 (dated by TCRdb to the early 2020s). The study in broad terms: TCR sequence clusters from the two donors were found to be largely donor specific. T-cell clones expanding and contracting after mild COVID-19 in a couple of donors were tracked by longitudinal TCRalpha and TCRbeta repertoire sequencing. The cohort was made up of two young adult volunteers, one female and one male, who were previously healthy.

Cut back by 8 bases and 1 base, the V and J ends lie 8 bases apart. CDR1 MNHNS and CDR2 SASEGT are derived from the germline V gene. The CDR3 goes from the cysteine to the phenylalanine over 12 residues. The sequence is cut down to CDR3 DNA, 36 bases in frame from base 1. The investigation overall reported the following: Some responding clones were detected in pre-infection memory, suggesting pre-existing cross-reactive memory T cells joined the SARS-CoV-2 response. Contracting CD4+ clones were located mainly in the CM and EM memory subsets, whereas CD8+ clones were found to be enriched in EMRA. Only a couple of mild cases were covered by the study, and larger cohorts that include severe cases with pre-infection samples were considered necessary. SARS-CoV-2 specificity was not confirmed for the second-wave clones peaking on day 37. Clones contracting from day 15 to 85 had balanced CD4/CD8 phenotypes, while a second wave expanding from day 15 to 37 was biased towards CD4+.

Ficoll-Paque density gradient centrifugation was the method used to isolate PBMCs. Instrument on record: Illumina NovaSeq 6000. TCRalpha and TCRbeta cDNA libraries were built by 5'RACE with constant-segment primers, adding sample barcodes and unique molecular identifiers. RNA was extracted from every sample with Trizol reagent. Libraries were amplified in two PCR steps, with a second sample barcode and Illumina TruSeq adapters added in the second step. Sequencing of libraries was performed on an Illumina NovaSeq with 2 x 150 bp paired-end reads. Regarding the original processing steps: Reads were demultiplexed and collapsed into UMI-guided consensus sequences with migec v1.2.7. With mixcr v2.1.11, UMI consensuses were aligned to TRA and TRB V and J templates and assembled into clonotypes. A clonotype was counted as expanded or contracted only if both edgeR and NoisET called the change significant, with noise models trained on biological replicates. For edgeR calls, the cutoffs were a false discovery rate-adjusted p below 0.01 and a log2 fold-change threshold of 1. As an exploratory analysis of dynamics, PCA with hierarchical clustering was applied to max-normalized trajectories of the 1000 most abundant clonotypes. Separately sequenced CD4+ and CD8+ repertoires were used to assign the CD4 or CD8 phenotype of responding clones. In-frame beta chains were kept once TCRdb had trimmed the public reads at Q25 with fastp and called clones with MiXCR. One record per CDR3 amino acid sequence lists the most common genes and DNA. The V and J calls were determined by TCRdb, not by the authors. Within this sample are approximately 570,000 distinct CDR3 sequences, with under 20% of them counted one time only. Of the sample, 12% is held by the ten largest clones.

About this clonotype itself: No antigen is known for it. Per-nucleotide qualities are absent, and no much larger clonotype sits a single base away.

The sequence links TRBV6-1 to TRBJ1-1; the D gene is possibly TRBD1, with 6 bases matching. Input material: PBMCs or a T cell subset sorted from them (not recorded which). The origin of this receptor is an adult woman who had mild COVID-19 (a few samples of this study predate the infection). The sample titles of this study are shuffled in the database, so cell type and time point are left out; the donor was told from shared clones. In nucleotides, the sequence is TGTGCCAGCGGACAGTCGAACACTGAAGCTTTCTTT. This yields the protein CASGQSNTEAFF.